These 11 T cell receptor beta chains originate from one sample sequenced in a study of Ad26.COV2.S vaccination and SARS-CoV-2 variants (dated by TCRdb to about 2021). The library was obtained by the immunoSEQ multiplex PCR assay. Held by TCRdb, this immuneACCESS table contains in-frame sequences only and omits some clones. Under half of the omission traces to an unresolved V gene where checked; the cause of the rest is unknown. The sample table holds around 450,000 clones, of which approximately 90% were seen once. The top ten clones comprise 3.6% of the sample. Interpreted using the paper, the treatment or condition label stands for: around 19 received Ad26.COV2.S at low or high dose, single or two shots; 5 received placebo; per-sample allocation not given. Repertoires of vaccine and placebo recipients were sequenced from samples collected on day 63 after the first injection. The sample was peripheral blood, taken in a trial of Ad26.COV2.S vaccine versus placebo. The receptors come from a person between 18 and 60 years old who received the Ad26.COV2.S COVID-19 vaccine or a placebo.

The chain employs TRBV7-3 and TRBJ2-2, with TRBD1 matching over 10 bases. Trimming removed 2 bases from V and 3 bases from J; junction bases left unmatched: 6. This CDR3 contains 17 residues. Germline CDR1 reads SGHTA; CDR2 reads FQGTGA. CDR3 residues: CASSLGPGTGDTGELFF. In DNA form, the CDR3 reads TGTGCCAGCAGCTTAGGGCCCGGGACAGGGGACACCGGGGAGCTGTTTTTT.

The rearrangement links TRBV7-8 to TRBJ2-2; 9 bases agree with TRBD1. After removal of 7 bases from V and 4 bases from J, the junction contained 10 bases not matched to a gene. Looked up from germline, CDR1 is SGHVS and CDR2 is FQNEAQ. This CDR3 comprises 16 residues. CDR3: CASTWGQGWGTGELFF. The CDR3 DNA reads TGTGCCAGCACCTGGGGACAGGGCTGGGGCACCGGGGAGCTGTTTTTT. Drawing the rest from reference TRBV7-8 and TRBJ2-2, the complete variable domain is GAGVSQSPRYKVAKRGQDVALRCDPISGHVSLFWYQQALGQGPEFLTYFQNEAQLDKSGLPSDRFFAERPEGSVSTLKIQRTQQEDSAVYLCASTWGQGWGTGELFFGEGSRLTVL.

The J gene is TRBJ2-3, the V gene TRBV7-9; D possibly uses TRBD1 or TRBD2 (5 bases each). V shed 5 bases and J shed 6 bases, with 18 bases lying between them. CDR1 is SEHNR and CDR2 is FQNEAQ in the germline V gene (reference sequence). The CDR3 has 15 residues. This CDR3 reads CASSPPRVGSDTQYF. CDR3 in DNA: TGTGCCAGCAGCCCGCCCAGGGTGGGGAGTGATACGCAGTATTTT.

The chain's CDR3 is CATSRDLGGFYEQYF. CDR3 nucleotides: TGTGCCACCAGCAGAGATCTTGGAGGGTTCTACGAGCAGTACTTC. J is TRBJ2-7 and V is TRBV15; a possible D gene is TRBD2 (6 bases). The CDR3 length is 15 residues. V lost 0 bases to trimming and J lost 3 bases, with 12 bases between them. Germline V gene lookup returns CDR1 LNHNV and CDR2 YYDKDF (reference sequence).

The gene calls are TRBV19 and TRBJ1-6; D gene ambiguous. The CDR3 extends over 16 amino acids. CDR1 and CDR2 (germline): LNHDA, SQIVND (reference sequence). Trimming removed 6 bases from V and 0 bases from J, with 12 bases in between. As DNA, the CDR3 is TGTGCCAGTAGGGGGATTGGGAGCTCCTATAATTCACCCCTCCACTTT. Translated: CASRGIGSSYNSPLHF.

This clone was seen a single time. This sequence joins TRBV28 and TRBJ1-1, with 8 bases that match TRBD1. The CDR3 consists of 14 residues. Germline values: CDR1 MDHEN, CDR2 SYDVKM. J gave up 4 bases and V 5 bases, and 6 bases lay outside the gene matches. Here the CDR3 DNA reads TGTGCCAGCAGTGCAGGGGGCATCGGCACTGAAGCTTTCTTT. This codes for CASSAGGIGTEAFF.

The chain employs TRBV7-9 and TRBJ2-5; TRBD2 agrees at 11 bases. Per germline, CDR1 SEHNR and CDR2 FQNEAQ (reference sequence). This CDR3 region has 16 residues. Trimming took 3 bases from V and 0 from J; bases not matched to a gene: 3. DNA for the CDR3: TGTGCCAGCAGCTTGGGGACTAGCGGCTACCAAGAGACCCAGTACTTC. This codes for CASSLGTSGYQETQYF. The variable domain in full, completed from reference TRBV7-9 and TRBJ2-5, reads DTGVSQNPRHKITKRGQNVTFRCDPISEHNRLYWYRQTLGQGPEFLTYFQNEAQLEKSRLLSDRFSAERPKGSFSTLEIQRTEQGDSAMYLCASSLGTSGYQETQYFGPGTRLLVL.

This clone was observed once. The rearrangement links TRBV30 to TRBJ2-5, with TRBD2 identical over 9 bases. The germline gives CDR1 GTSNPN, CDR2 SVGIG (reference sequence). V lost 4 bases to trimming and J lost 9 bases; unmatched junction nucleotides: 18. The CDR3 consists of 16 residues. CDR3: CAWTHTGTSRGGPQYF. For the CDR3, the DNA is TGTGCCTGGACCCACACCGGGACTAGCAGAGGGGGGCCCCAGTACTTC.

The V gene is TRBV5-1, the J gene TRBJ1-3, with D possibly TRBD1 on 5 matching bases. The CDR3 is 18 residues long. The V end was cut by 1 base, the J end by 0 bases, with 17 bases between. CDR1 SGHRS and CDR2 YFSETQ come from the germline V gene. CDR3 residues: CASSLTSPGTLSGNTIYF. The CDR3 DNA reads TGCGCCAGCAGCTTGACATCCCCAGGGACTCTCTCTGGAAACACCATATATTTT.

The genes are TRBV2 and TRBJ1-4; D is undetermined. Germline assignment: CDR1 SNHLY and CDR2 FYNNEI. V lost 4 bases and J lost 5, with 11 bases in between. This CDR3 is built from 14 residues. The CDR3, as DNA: TGTGCCAGCAGTGTCGGAATAACAAATGAAAAACTGTTTTTT. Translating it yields CASSVGITNEKLFF.

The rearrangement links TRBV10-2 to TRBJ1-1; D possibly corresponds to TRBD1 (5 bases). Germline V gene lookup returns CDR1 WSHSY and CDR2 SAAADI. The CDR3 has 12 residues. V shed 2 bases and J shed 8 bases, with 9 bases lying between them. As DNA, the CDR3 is TGCGCCAGCAGTGAGGGGGCCAGGGAAGCTTTCTTT. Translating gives CASSEGAREAFF.